These 23 T cell receptor beta chains were all obtained from the same sample, sequenced in a study of tumor-infiltrating lymphocytes in localized non-small cell lung cancer. TCRdb keeps only in-frame clones here, not all; method: immunoSEQ multiplex PCR. The table includes roughly 6,400 clones, roughly 78% detected once. The sequencing input was uninvolved lung tissue not adjacent to the tumor. The receptors come from a human donor with non-small cell lung cancer.

J is TRBJ2-3 and V is TRBV7-2, with D unclear. The germline V gene encodes CDR1 SGHTA and CDR2 FQGNSA. V lost 2 bases, J lost 0 bases, and 9 bases lay in between. The CDR3 is 15 residues long. The CDR3 DNA reads as TGTGCCAGCAGCTTAAACTCGCCTAGCACAGATACGCAGTATTTT. Translating gives CASSLNSPSTDTQYF.

This clone was detected a few times. The J gene is TRBJ2-1, the V gene TRBV2; 13 positions match TRBD2. There are 14 residues in the CDR3. The germline CDR1 and CDR2 sequences are SNHLY and FYNNEI. The V gene end was trimmed by 6 bases and the J gene end by 6 bases; junction bases not matched to a gene: 2. CDR3 protein: CASRLAGGPNEQFF. DNA for the CDR3: TGTGCCAGCAGACTAGCGGGGGGGCCCAATGAGCAGTTCTTC.

The CDR3 DNA is TGTGCCAGCAGTCCCGGGACTAGCGGCCAAGAGACCCAGTACTTC. Amino acid sequence: CASSPGTSGQETQYF. This rearrangement joins TRBV6-5 to TRBJ2-5, with 11 nucleotides matching TRBD2. The V gene's germline CDR1 is MNHEY and CDR2 SVGAGI. The V gene end was trimmed by 5 bases and the J gene end by 1 base; junction bases not matched to a gene: 3. The CDR3 is made up of 15 amino acids.

V and J are TRBV11-2 and TRBJ1-1, with TRBD1 identical over 7 bases. Trimming took 1 base from V and 1 from J; bases not matched to a gene: 3. The CDR3 has 15 amino acids. Germline CDR1 SGHAT, CDR2 FQNNGV. The CDR3 DNA sequence: TGTGCCAGCAGCTTAGGTGGGACAGCGAACACTGAAGCTTTCTTT. Translating gives CASSLGGTANTEAFF.

This clone is large (0.1 to 1%) by share. The chain uses TRBV9 and TRBJ2-5; D is perhaps TRBD2 (6 bases). The V gene lost 3 bases and the J gene lost 5 bases, with 11 bases spanning the gap. Germline CDR1 SGDLS, CDR2 YYNGEE. The CDR3 is 13 amino acids. The CDR3 DNA follows: TGTGCCAGCAGCGCCGGGAGTGTGGAGACCCAGTACTTC. Translated: CASSAGSVETQYF.

This clone was counted only a few times. This sequence joins TRBV7-9 and TRBJ2-7, with D unresolved. Trimming took 1 base from V and 2 from J, leaving 6 bases between them. The germline V gene has CDR1 SEHNR and CDR2 FQNEAQ (reference sequence). This CDR3 is built from 13 residues. The CDR3 spells CASSLVGTYEQYF. CDR3 nucleotide sequence: TGTGCCAGCAGCTTAGTTGGGACCTACGAGCAGTACTTC. Combining the CDR3 with reference TRBV7-9 and TRBJ2-7 gives the whole variable domain DTGVSQNPRHKITKRGQNVTFRCDPISEHNRLYWYRQTLGQGPEFLTYFQNEAQLEKSRLLSDRFSAERPKGSFSTLEIQRTEQGDSAMYLCASSLVGTYEQYFGPGTRLTVT.

The chain combines TRBV7-2 with TRBJ2-7; maybe TRBD1 (6 bases). CDR1 and CDR2 from the germline V gene are SGHTA and FQGNSA. V lost 2 bases and J lost 3, with 11 bases in between. The CDR3 length is 14 residues. CDR3 in amino acids: CASSLRDKDYEQYF. The CDR3 nucleotides are TGTGCCAGCAGCTTACGGGACAAGGACTACGAGCAGTACTTC.

J is TRBJ1-1 and V is TRBV7-8, with D maybe TRBD1 (5 bases). The CDR3 covers 14 residues. Per the germline V gene, CDR1 is SGHVS and CDR2 is FQNEAQ. V shed 3 bases and J shed 0 bases, with 8 bases lying between them. The CDR3 spells CASSFGQMNTEAFF. The CDR3 bases are TGTGCCAGCAGCTTCGGACAAATGAACACTGAAGCTTTCTTT.

V is TRBV2 and J is TRBJ2-2; D ambiguous. Trimming took 3 bases from V and 4 from J, leaving 12 bases between them. CDR3 length: 15 amino acids. The germline V gene has CDR1 SNHLY and CDR2 FYNNEI. CDR3: CASSESSRSTGELFF. CDR3 bases: TGTGCCAGCAGTGAGAGCTCTCGAAGCACCGGGGAGCTGTTTTTT.

The count of this clone is one. The V gene is TRBV30, the J gene TRBJ1-2; no clear D gene. Germline V lookup: CDR1 GTSNPN, CDR2 SVGIG (reference sequence). V lost 2 bases, J lost 9 bases, and 10 bases lay in between. The CDR3 is 11 residues long. The CDR3 bases are TGTGCCTGGAGTCCCGGTCAGAGCTACACCTTC. Protein product: CAWSPGQSYTF. Filled out from reference TRBV30 and TRBJ1-2, the complete variable domain reads SQTIHQWPATLVQPVGSPLSLECTVEGTSNPNLYWYRQAAGRGLQLLFYSVGIGQISSEVPQNLSASRPQDRQFILSSKKLLLSDSGFYLCAWSPGQSYTFGSGTRLTVV.

The chain's CDR3 is CASSARTVPGNTEAFF. The CDR3 DNA reads TGTGCCAGCAGTGCACGGACCGTACCGGGGAACACTGAAGCTTTCTTT. This rearrangement joins TRBV6-1 to TRBJ1-1; D is ambiguous. Trimming took 4 bases from V and 1 from J, leaving 16 bases between them. This CDR3 contains 16 residues. The germline gives CDR1 MNHNS, CDR2 SASEGT.

This clone has only one observation. The chain links TRBV5-1 to TRBJ2-1, with TRBD1 matching 11 bases. Germline V gene data show CDR1 as SGHRS and CDR2 as YFSETQ. With V trimmed by 6 bases and J by 8 bases, 10 bases remained unmatched. The CDR3 loop spans 15 amino acids. This CDR3 reads CASKVRGQGADEQFF. CDR3 nucleotide sequence: TGCGCCAGCAAGGTTCGAGGACAGGGGGCCGATGAGCAGTTCTTC. The complete variable domain, with remaining parts taken from reference TRBV5-1 and TRBJ2-1, reads KAGVTQTPRYLIKTRGQQVTLSCSPISGHRSVSWYQQTPGQGLQFLFEYFSETQRNKGNFPGRFSGRQFSNSRSEMNVSTLELGDSALYLCASKVRGQGADEQFFGPGTRLTVL.

The chain employs TRBV7-2 and TRBJ1-1, with a weak D call TRBD1 (6 bases). Trimming stripped 3 bases from V and 1 base from J, with 9 bases between. The CDR3 is made up of 14 amino acids. From germline, CDR1 is SGHTA and CDR2 FQGNSA. DNA for the CDR3: TGTGCCAGCAGCTTGACAGGAACGAACACTGAAGCTTTCTTT. Translation: CASSLTGTNTEAFF.

This sequence joins TRBV10-3 and TRBJ1-1; D gene unclear. This CDR3 region has 14 residues. V lost 0 bases to trimming and J lost 1 base, with 6 bases between them. CDR1 and CDR2 from the germline V gene are ENHRY and SYGVKD. CDR3 sequence reads: CAISESWGNTEAFF. In DNA, the CDR3 is TGTGCCATCAGTGAGTCGTGGGGGAACACTGAAGCTTTCTTT.

This clone was seen more than once but under ten times. This chain uses TRBV11-2 with TRBJ2-7, with TRBD1 identical over 9 bases. This CDR3 spans 16 amino acids. Germline V lookup: CDR1 SGHAT, CDR2 FQNNGV. The V segment lost 2 bases and the J segment 0 bases; nucleotides outside the gene matches: 5. The CDR3: CASSLTGTGSSYEQYF. The CDR3 DNA is TGTGCCAGCAGCTTAACCGGGACAGGGAGCTCCTACGAGCAGTACTTC.

The gene calls are TRBV27 and TRBJ1-4, with 9 nucleotides matching TRBD1. The CDR3 consists of 17 residues. Germline loops: CDR1 MNHEY, CDR2 SMNVEV (reference sequence). J was trimmed by 0 bases and V by 5 bases; bases with no gene match: 7. CDR3 protein: CASSPDRGHATNEKLFF. The CDR3 nucleotides read TGTGCCAGCAGTCCGGACAGGGGACATGCAACTAATGAAAAACTGTTTTTT.

A single count supports this clone. The chain has TRBV5-6 and TRBJ2-3, with unresolved D. Germline V gene sequence: CDR1 SGHDT, CDR2 YYEEEE. V was shortened by 4 bases and J by 0 bases, with 9 bases between the two germline ends. This CDR3 is built from 14 residues. CDR3 nucleotides: TGTGCCAGCAGCGTGGGTCCTAGCACAGATACGCAGTATTTT. It specifies CASSVGPSTDTQYF.

The chain links TRBV27 to TRBJ1-5, with 8 bases fitting TRBD1. Germline trimming cut 5 bases from V and 7 bases from J; bases unmatched to any gene: 13. Germline-derived CDR1 and CDR2 are MNHEY and SMNVEV (reference sequence). This CDR3 is 16 amino acids long. DNA for the CDR3: TGTGCCAGCAGTCCTGACATAGGACAGGGAGGACAGCCCCAGCATTTT. It encodes CASSPDIGQGGQPQHF.

This clone was picked up a small number of times. This CDR3 reads CASSPPTGLGYEQYF. The CDR3 bases are TGTGCCAGCAGTCCCCCGACAGGGCTCGGCTACGAGCAGTACTTC. The chain uses TRBV28 and TRBJ2-7; TRBD1 matches 7 bases. V lost 5 bases, J lost 3 bases, and 10 bases stayed unmatched. CDR1 MDHEN and CDR2 SYDVKM come from the germline V gene. This CDR3 comprises 15 residues.

The V call is TRBV5-8, the J call TRBJ2-7; 7 bases match TRBD2. The CDR3 extends over 15 amino acids. The germline V gene encodes CDR1 SGHTS and CDR2 YDEGEE. V shed 4 bases and J 7 bases; nucleotides not matched to a gene: 14. CDR3 region: CASSPRGLLGGEQYF. CDR3 DNA sequence: TGTGCCAGCAGCCCCCGGGGACTCCTGGGGGGGGAGCAGTACTTC.

The chain recombines TRBV27 with TRBJ1-5; D unresolved. Germline CDR1 reads MNHEY; CDR2 reads SMNVEV (reference sequence). V was cut by 6 bases and J by 6 bases, with 15 bases left in between. CDR3 length equals 14 residues. CDR3 sequence (DNA): TGTGCCAGCAGGGGAGGGTCGGGAGGTCAGCCCCAGCATTTT. Translating it yields CASRGGSGGQPQHF.

V usage is TRBV28 and J usage is TRBJ2-6; D not resolved. Per the germline V gene, CDR1 is MDHEN and CDR2 is SYDVKM. There are 15 residues in the CDR3. Trimming took 2 bases from V and 1 from J, leaving 6 bases between them. The CDR3 here is CASSLEESGANVLTF. In nucleotides, the CDR3 is TGTGCCAGCAGTTTAGAGGAGTCTGGGGCCAACGTCCTGACTTTC. The whole variable domain, filled in from reference TRBV28 and TRBJ2-6, reads DVKVTQSSRYLVKRTGEKVFLECVQDMDHENMFWYRQDPGLGLRLIYFSYDVKMKEKGDIPEGYSVSREKKERFSLILESASTNQTSMYLCASSLEESGANVLTFGAGSRLTVL.

This clone was recorded only once. The V gene is TRBV5-4, the J gene TRBJ2-7; D ambiguous. V dropped 2 bases and J dropped 0 bases, with 12 bases sitting between them. Germline CDR1 is SGHNT and CDR2 is YYREEE (reference sequence). CDR3 size: 15 residues. This CDR3 is CASSLWAYSSYEQYF. The CDR3 region has the DNA TGTGCCAGCAGCTTATGGGCCTATAGCTCCTACGAGCAGTACTTC.